Shown below are 7 T cell receptor beta chains from a single sample sequenced in a study of OX40 agonist ivuxolimab in advanced cancers. The data were produced by immunoSEQ multiplex PCR, yet TCRdb's version contains in-frame clones alone and is incomplete. This sample carries about 45,000 clones, around 94% of them seen once, and the ten largest clones take 9.5% to 11%. The material was CD4+ or CD8+ T cells sorted from blood, obtained in a trial of the OX40 agonist ivuxolimab. The receptors originated from an adult with an advanced solid tumor such as melanoma, head and neck, liver or kidney cancer.

The chain has TRBV9 and TRBJ2-1, with D perhaps matching TRBD1 (5 bases). With 0 bases removed from V and 1 base from J, the gap between germline ends came to 8 bases. The V gene's germline CDR1 is SGDLS and CDR2 YYNGEE. The CDR3 spans 15 residues. CDR3 DNA: TGTGCCAGCAGCGTAGGGGGCGAGTCCTACAATGAGCAGTTCTTC. This codes for CASSVGGESYNEQFF.

J is TRBJ2-4 and V is TRBV5-1; TRBD2 matches at 8 bases. The V gene end was trimmed by 0 bases and the J gene end by 3 bases; junction bases not matched to a gene: 2. Germline loops: CDR1 SGHRS, CDR2 YFSETQ. The CDR3 runs 15 residues. CDR3 sequence reads: CASSLAREGKNIQYF. In DNA form, the CDR3 reads TGCGCCAGCAGCTTGGCTCGGGAGGGCAAAAACATTCAGTACTTC.

This clone was recorded only once. The chain couples TRBV10-3 to TRBJ2-5; TRBD1 aligns across 7 bases. V trimming: 6 bases; J trimming: 2 bases; junction bases outside the gene matches: 6. The CDR3 extends over 14 amino acids. The germline CDR1 and CDR2 sequences are ENHRY and SYGVKD. The DNA for the CDR3 is TGTGCCATCAGCCTAACAGGGGCACAAGAGACCCAGTACTTC. It codes for CAISLTGAQETQYF.

This clone was seen only once. The V call is TRBV19, the J call TRBJ1-5; 8 nucleotides line up with TRBD1. Germline V gene lookup returns CDR1 LNHDA and CDR2 SQIVND (reference sequence). This CDR3 is built from 15 residues. The V gene end was trimmed by 3 bases and the J gene end by 15 bases; junction bases not matched to a gene: 16. CDR3 sequence reads: CASSIGGQGAFGVHF. The CDR3, as DNA: TGTGCCAGTAGTATTGGAGGGCAGGGGGCTTTTGGGGTGCATTTT.

This chain connects TRBV10-2 to TRBJ1-5; D call uncertain. The V and J ends lost 2 bases and 9 bases respectively, with 5 bases between them. This CDR3 has 11 residues. The germline CDR1 and CDR2 sequences are WSHSY and SAAADI. The CDR3 reads CASSEVGPQHF. The DNA for the CDR3 is TGCGCCAGCAGTGAGGTGGGGCCCCAGCATTTT.

This CDR3 is CASNRDPWTYNEQFF. CDR3 nucleotides: TGTGCCAGCAACCGGGACCCGTGGACCTACAATGAGCAGTTCTTC. The chain links TRBV5-6 to TRBJ2-1; D is tentatively TRBD1 or TRBD2 (5 bases each). The CDR3 sequence is 15 residues long. V was trimmed by 6 bases and J by 2 bases, leaving 15 bases between them. Germline V gene sequence: CDR1 SGHDT, CDR2 YYEEEE.

In its sample, this clone was seen once. The chain recombines TRBV13 with TRBJ2-6, with TRBD1 as a possible D gene (5 bases). In germline, CDR1 is PRHDT, CDR2 FYEKMQ (reference sequence). This CDR3 has 16 amino acids. Trimming shortened V by 3 bases and J by 1 base, and 10 bases separated the two germline ends. CDR3 sequence: CASSFQAGSGANVLTF. CDR3 bases: TGTGCCAGCAGCTTTCAGGCAGGGTCTGGGGCCAACGTCCTGACTTTC.